This T cell receptor beta chain is drawn from a study of cytomegalovirus exposure and HLA in healthy donors. Study overall: There were 75 million to 95 million unique TCRs (from HLA-typed donors) in an early data release.

Deletions cut 3 bases from V and 4 bases from J, with 16 bases between. The germline CDR1 and CDR2 sequences are LGHNA and YSLEER. There are 15 residues in the CDR3. PCR was performed using 60 Vbeta and 13 Jbeta primers. Assay used: immunoSEQ multiplex PCR; TCRdb lists only in-frame clones, some missing. The sample records about 110,000 clones, approximately 70% being singletons. Study-level findings and limits: A few chains linked to CMV were shown in vitro to be specific for CMV antigens. No immune exposure information besides CMV serostatus was available.

About this clone: The antigen remains unidentified.

The TCR was taken from a man aged 40-49 years in good health and CMV-seronegative. Sequenced material: PBMCs. V usage is TRBV4-3 and J usage is TRBJ2-7; a possible D gene is TRBD1 (6 bases). In DNA form, the CDR3 reads TGCGCCAGCAGCCAGGACAGCGTTTCTAGGTACGAGCAGTACTTC. This codes for CASSQDSVSRYEQYF.